This TCR beta chain was obtained from a study of Ad26.COV2.S vaccination and SARS-CoV-2 variants. Profiling relied on immunoSEQ multiplex PCR, and the TCRdb table lists in-frame clones only, not all of them. The table shows hundreds of thousands of clones, with approximately 92% occurring only once. The CDR3 spans 17 residues. V was pared by 6 bases and J by 1 base, with 12 bases of the junction left unmatched. Treatment defined: roughly 19 received Ad26.COV2.S at low or high dose, single or two shots; 5 received placebo; per-sample allocation not given. Sampling was done on day 63 after the first vaccine or placebo injection.

The sequence derives from a person aged 18-60 years who received the Ad26.COV2.S COVID-19 vaccine or a placebo. This material consisted of peripheral blood, taken in a trial of Ad26.COV2.S vaccine versus placebo. The V call is TRBV23-1, the J call TRBJ1-5; 7 bases map to TRBD1. TRBV23-1 is marked as an open reading frame, function uncertain. CDR3: CASRTGTDEPSNQPQHF. CDR3 DNA sequence: TGCGCCAGCAGAACCGGGACAGACGAACCGAGCAATCAGCCCCAGCATTTT.